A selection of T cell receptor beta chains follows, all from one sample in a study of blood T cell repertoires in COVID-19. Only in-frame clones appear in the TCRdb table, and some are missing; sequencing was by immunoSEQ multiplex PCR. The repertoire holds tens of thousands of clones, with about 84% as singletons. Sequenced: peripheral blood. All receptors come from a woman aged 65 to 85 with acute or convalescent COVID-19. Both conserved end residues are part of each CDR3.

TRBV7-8	CASSPRGSGRVQETQYF
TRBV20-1	CSASPGTNTGELFF
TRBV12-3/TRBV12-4	CASSLDRGDTQYF
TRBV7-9	CASSTRNWGQNTDTQYF
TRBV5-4	CASSLTGGETQYF
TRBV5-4	CASSFPGREAGYTF
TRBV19	CASSIDPPGVGGIDTQYF
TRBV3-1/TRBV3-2	CASSHGGLAGDEQFF
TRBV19	CASNYNNQPQHF
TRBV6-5	CASSRGGMDTGELFF
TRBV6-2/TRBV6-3	CASSWGQVLNTEAFF
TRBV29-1	CSGEASGGTEAFF
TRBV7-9	CASSLGAYGYTF
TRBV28	CASSPTRRTSGVHNEQFF
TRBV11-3	CASSLGGATDTQYF
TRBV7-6	CASSLGGEAFF
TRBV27	CASSRRDGSLDIQYF
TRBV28	CASSLVSSNHYGYTF
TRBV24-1	CATSDFRAGGITDTQYF
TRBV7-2	CASSEVAATDTQYF
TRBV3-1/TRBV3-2	CASSQDRVLTEAFF
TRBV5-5	CASSLAPGGGYTF
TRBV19	CASSTLSGQADEQFF
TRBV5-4	CASSSLGDTQYF
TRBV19	CASSSQGYYSNQPQHF
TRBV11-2	CASSLALGQFF
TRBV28	CASSTGFRGYTF
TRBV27	CASSLGPPNYGYTF
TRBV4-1	CASSQDLRGSLMREQFF
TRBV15	CATSRELSHEQFF
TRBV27	CASSSLGTPAGNSPLHF
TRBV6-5	CASSPTDYNSPLHF
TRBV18	CASSLLGAEAFF
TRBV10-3	CAISSGTENTEAFF
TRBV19	CASSIPGQGTRGYTF
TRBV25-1	CASSSRLAGEAIEQFF
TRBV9	CASSVGAGSNTEAFF
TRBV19	CASSIETGHSAQYF
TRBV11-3	CASSLGQGAISGEQFF